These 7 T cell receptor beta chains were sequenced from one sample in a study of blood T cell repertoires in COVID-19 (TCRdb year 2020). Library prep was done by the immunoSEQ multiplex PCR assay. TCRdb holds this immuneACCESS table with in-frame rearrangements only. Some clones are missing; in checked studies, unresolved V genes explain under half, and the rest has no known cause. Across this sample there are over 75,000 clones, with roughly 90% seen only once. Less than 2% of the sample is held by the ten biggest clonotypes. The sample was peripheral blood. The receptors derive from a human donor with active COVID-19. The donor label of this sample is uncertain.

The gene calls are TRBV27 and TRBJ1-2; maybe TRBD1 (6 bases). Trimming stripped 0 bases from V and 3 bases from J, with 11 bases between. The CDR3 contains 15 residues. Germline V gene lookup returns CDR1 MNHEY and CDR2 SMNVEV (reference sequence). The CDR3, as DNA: TGTGCCAGCAGTTTATCGAGGGGGAGCCACTATGGCTACACCTTC. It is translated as CASSLSRGSHYGYTF.

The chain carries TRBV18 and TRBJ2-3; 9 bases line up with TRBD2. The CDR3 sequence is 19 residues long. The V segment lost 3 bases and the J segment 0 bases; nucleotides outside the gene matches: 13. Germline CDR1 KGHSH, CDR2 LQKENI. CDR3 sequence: CASSPQLAGDLISTDTQYF. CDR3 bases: TGTGCCAGCTCACCCCAACTAGCGGGCGATCTTATTAGCACAGATACGCAGTATTTT.

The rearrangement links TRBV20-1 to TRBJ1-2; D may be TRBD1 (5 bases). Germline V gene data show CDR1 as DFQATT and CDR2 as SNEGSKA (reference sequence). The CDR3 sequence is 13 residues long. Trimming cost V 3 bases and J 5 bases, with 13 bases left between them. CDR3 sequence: CSASREGVYGYTF. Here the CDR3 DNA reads TGCAGTGCTAGTAGGGAAGGGGTTTATGGCTACACCTTC.

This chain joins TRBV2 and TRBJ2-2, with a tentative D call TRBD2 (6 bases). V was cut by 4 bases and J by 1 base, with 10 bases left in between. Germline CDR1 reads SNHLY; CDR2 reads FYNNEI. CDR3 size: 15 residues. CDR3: CASSVVSGNTGELFF. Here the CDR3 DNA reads TGTGCCAGCAGTGTTGTTAGCGGGAACACCGGGGAGCTGTTTTTT.

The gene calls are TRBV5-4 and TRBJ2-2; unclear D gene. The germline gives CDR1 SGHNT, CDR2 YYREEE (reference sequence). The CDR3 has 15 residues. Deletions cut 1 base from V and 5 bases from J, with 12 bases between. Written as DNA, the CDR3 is TGTGCCAGCAGCTTGAACATTGGTGTTACCGGGGAGCTGTTTTTT. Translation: CASSLNIGVTGELFF.

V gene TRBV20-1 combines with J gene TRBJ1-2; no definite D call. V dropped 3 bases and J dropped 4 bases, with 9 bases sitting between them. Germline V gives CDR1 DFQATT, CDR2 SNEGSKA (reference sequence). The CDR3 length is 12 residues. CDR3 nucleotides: TGCAGTGCTAGTGGCGGGGTCTATGGCTACACCTTC. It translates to CSASGGVYGYTF.

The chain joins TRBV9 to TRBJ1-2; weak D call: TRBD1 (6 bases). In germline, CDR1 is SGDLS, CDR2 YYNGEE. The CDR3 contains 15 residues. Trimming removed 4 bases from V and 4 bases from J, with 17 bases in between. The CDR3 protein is CASSPPGTQGYGYTF. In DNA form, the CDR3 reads TGTGCCAGCAGCCCCCCCGGGACACAGGGCTATGGCTACACCTTC.